This T cell receptor (beta chain) was obtained from a study of T cell responses to AZD1222 COVID-19 vaccine (dated by TCRdb to the early 2020s). Looking at the study overall: A total of about 230 trial participants underwent TCR sequencing, of whom 200 to 220 received two doses of AZD1222 and roughly 25 received two doses of the MenACWY control vaccine. Enrollment into the trials was organized by age into subgroups of 18-55, 56-69 and 70-plus years, and those subgroups contained approximately 160, 26 and 62 TCR-sequenced participants, respectively.

V is cut by 5 bases and J by 7 bases, and the space between the germline ends is 14 bases. The CDR3 holds 13 amino acids from the cysteine to the phenylalanine. The kept DNA is CDR3 alone, 39 bases in frame from the first base. The germline V gene (reference sequence) provides CDR1 LNHDA and CDR2 SQIVND. This specimen's time point label, per the study, means: about 28 days (+/-7) after the second vaccine dose. AZD1222 recipients whose second dose came at about 4 weeks and those whose second dose came at about 12 weeks were combined into one group, since spike-specific TCR depth and breadth did not differ between the two schedules. Vaccinee samples were obtained from the UK trials COV001 and COV002, which included a single-blind randomized controlled phase 2/3 trial of AZD1222 (ChAdOx1 nCoV-19) in healthy adults. Trial participant PBMC samples were collected at day 0 and day 28 after the second dose for TCRbeta chain sequencing.

To note about this clone: Its antigen is not yet known. No much larger clone is present one base from it, and per-base qualities are unavailable.

The CDR3 regions of human TCRbeta chains were subjected to immunosequencing. In the authors' own workflow: TCRs in the repertoires were matched against a reference library of SARS-CoV-2-specific TCRs that had been generated with the MIRA antigen-specificity platform. Breadth was defined as the fraction of unique TCRs that were SARS-CoV-2-associated. Depth was defined as the fraction of total T cells that were SARS-CoV-2-associated. Using the MIRA data, each spike-specific TCR was mapped to the spike region that the TCR reacts to and placed in a CD4 or CD8 class. Log10-transformed breadth and depth values were compared by one-way ANOVA with Sidak's multiple comparisons tests. What TCRdb holds here is the immuneACCESS table cut down to in-frame rearrangements. Part of the clones is not present; checked against another copy, under half of the missing clones reflect an unresolved V gene, and the others are unexplained. D and trimming come from the DNA, and the V and J calls and clone size come from that table. In this sample the table shows 56,000 or so clones, approximately 80% of which occur a single time. Clones ranked in the top ten supply less than 5% of the sample.

Results the study describes overall, beyond this receptor: Because no day 14 peak-response samples were available, the repertoires could be characterized only after the peak T cell response. Conclusions about previously exposed vaccinees are limited because only a handful of AZD1222 recipients were SARS-CoV-2 seropositive at baseline. Participants were mostly white British, with more females than males. The authors suggested clonal diversity may have been underestimated. The 56-69-year group was small, and its depth increase did not reach significance, likely because of low power. CD4 TCRs associated with the vaccine covered the entire spike protein, and the dominant responses were in regions 160-218 and 743-854. Epitopes outside the regions mutated in the B.1.351 and B.1.1.7 variants were reportedly recognized by nearly half of the unique spike-specific TCRs. After two AZD1222 doses, both the breadth and the depth of spike-specific TCRs were significantly higher than at day 0 and than in MenACWY recipients.

The material was peripheral blood, obtained 28 days after the second AZD1222 dose. The source is an adult who received the AZD1222 COVID-19 vaccine. This sequence uses TRBV19 and TRBJ1-1; a confident D gene designation cannot be given. The sequence in DNA is TGTGCCAGTAGTCTAGGGTTATATGGTGAAGCTTTCTTT. It translates as CASSLGLYGEAFF.